The clone carrying this TCR beta chain was found a few times. Its antigen is unknown. Trimming left V 5 bases short and J 8 bases short, with 13 bases between. CDR3 size: 13 residues. CDR1 and CDR2 from the germline V gene are SGHVS and FQNEAQ. Each CDR3 protein is one row after TCRdb ran MiXCR on the reads. The table has around 200,000 distinct CDR3 sequences, around 40% seen once; the top ten hold 55% to 60%. These data are taken from a study of T cell repertoires in cytomegalovirus infection. Study at large: Matching HLA type and CMV infection were both indicated by public TCR beta signatures.

General observations from the study: Within the response measured ex vivo, HLA-C-restricted CMV-specific TCR beta clonotypes were dominant.

Sequencing used CD8+ T cells from cultured PBMCs, obtained from culture after CMV antigen stimulation. The gene calls are TRBV7-8 and TRBJ2-1; D unclear. The clonotype comes from a human donor in good health (CMV status not recorded). Some clones in this sample may be carry-over from other donors' samples. The CDR3 loop is CASSTVLLHEQFF. CDR3 sequence (DNA): TGTGCCAGCAGCACGGTGTTGCTCCATGAGCAGTTCTTC. The full variable domain, its missing parts supplied by reference TRBV7-8 and TRBJ2-1, is GAGVSQSPRYKVAKRGQDVALRCDPISGHVSLFWYQQALGQGPEFLTYFQNEAQLDKSGLPSDRFFAERPEGSVSTLKIQRTQQEDSAVYLCASSTVLLHEQFFGPGTRLTVL.